This T cell receptor (beta chain) was found in a study of OX40 agonist ivuxolimab in advanced cancers. The study in broad terms: The costimulatory receptor OX40 (CD134) was targeted by ivuxolimab, a fully human IgG2 agonistic monoclonal antibody. Intravenous ivuxolimab was administered to patients every 2 weeks at six dose levels: 0.01, 0.1, 0.3, 1.5, 3 and 10 mg/kg. Among the roughly 50 dose-escalation patients, 19 had hepatocellular carcinoma, approximately 15 melanoma, 9 renal cell carcinoma and 9 head and neck cancer. The dose-escalation cohort was about 87% male with a mean age of about 54 years, ranging from about 23 to 85. Patients were allowed to have had prior anti-PD-1, anti-PD-L1 or anti-CTLA-4 therapy, and 40% to 45% of the dose-escalation patients had been treated with checkpoint inhibitors. Three dose-escalation patients achieved partial responses, one with hepatocellular carcinoma and two with cutaneous melanoma. The point of sequencing TCRbeta in the periphery was to test whether ivuxolimab changed TCR sequence diversity and drove clonal T-cell expansion. The paper describes the monotherapy dose-escalation part (N of about 54 patients) of the phase I trial of ivuxolimab.

Deletion took 5 bases off V and 1 base off J, with a span of 11 bases between the germline ends. The germline V gene specifies SGHTA as CDR1 and FQGTGA as CDR2. Inclusive of the bounding cysteine and phenylalanine, the CDR3 is 14 residues long. Only CDR3 DNA remains: 42 bases, in frame from the first base. For sequencing of the TCRbeta CDR3 region, genomic DNA was extracted from the sorted cells. The immunoSEQ Assay was used to sequence the TCRbeta CDR3 regions. TCRdb carries this immuneACCESS record with in-frame sequences only. Its versions omit some clonotypes, under half of them owing to an unresolved V gene in the studies checked, with the rest unexplained. The sample has tens of thousands of clones on record, about 89% of them singletons. The ten largest clones add up to around 5% of the sample. Patients with a history of autoimmune disease or receiving systemic immunosuppression were excluded from the trial. Peripheral blood for TCR sequencing was drawn from every dose cohort at baseline, at cycle 4 day 1 and at cycle 7 day 1. The samples were taken from a phase I, first-in-human, multicenter, open-label dose-escalation trial of ivuxolimab. Adults with locally advanced or metastatic melanoma, renal cell, hepatocellular, or head and neck squamous cell carcinoma were enrolled in the trial. CD4+ and CD8+ T cells were sorted separately from peripheral blood before TCR sequencing.

Notes on this clone: This clone's antigen is unknown. Base qualities are not at hand, and no much larger clone is one base apart.

The paper as a whole reports these results and caveats: On average, CD8+ T cells showed more expanded clones than CD4+ T cells after ivuxolimab. The antigen specificity of the clonally expanded peripheral T cells was not determined. In the 0.1-3.0 mg/kg groups, partial responders had among the lowest normalized peripheral clonal expansion, particularly in CD8+ T cells. Low levels of normalized T-cell clonal expansion were also shown by some nonresponding patients. At doses of 0.1 to 3.0 mg/kg, clonal expansion of both CD4+ and CD8+ T cells in blood was seen between baseline and week 6.

The sample was CD4+ or CD8+ T cells sorted from blood, taken in a trial of the OX40 agonist ivuxolimab. This clonotype originated in an adult with an advanced solid tumor such as melanoma, head and neck, liver or kidney cancer. The rearrangement combines TRBV7-3 with TRBJ1-2, with the D gene call left open. The sequence in DNA is TGTGCCAGCAGCCCTGACGGGTATAACTATGGCTACACCTTC. Translation gives CASSPDGYNYGYTF.